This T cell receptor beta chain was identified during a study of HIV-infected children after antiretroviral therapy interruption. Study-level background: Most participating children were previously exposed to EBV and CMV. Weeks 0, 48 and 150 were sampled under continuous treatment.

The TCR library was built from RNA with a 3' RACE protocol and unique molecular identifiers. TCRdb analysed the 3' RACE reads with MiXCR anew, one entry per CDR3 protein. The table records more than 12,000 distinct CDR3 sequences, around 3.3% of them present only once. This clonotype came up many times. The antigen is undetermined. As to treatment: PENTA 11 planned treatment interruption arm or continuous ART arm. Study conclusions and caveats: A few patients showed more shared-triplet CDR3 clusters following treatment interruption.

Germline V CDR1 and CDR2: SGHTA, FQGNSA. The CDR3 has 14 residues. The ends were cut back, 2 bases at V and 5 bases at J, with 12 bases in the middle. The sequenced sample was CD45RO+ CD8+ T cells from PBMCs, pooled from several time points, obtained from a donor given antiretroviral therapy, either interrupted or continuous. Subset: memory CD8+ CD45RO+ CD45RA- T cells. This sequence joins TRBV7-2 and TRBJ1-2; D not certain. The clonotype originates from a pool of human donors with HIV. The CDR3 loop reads CASSLSAVPYGYTF. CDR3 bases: TGTGCCAGCAGCTTAAGCGCAGTCCCTTATGGCTACACCTTC.